Below are 25 T cell receptor beta chains sequenced from a single sample in a study of OX40 agonist ivuxolimab in advanced cancers. Only in-frame clones appear in the TCRdb table, and some are missing; sequencing was by immunoSEQ multiplex PCR. The table has nearly 60,000 clones, over 75% seen once. The source material was CD4+ or CD8+ T cells sorted from blood, sampled in a trial of the OX40 agonist ivuxolimab. All receptors derive from an adult with an advanced solid tumor such as melanoma, head and neck, liver or kidney cancer.

The chain combines TRBV14 with TRBJ2-7; no clear D gene. The V end was cut by 1 base, the J end by 4 bases, with 8 bases between. The CDR3 has 13 amino acids. Germline CDR1 SGHDN, CDR2 FVKESK. In DNA form, the CDR3 reads TGTGCCAGCAGCCAAGTTTTAGGTTACGAGCAGTACTTC. Protein sequence: CASSQVLGYEQYF.

The gene calls are TRBV5-4 and TRBJ1-2; TRBD1 might be the D (6 bases). CDR3 length: 14 amino acids. The V end was cut by 4 bases, the J end by 2 bases, with 12 bases between. CDR1 and CDR2 from the germline V gene are SGHNT and YYREEE (reference sequence). The DNA of the CDR3 is TGTGCCAGCAGCGGGGGGGCTAAGAACTATGGCTACACCTTC. It encodes CASSGGAKNYGYTF.

The genes are TRBV5-1 and TRBJ2-3; tentative D call: TRBD2 (5 bases). The CDR3 runs to 16 residues. The V end lost 0 bases, the J end lost 0 bases, and 11 bases lay between the germline ends. Germline V gene sequence: CDR1 SGHRS, CDR2 YFSETQ. CDR3 amino acids: CASSLAVATSTDTQYF. In DNA, the CDR3 is TGCGCCAGCAGCTTGGCCGTAGCGACTAGCACAGATACGCAGTATTTT.

The genes are TRBV5-4 and TRBJ1-1, with TRBD1 as a possible D gene (6 bases). Per the germline V gene, CDR1 is SGHNT and CDR2 is YYREEE (reference sequence). V was trimmed by 2 bases and J by 1 base, leaving 12 bases between them. This CDR3 comprises 15 residues. CDR3 sequence reads: CASSLTGSGNTEAFF. In DNA, the CDR3 is TGTGCCAGCAGCTTAACAGGGTCCGGGAACACTGAAGCTTTCTTT.

The chain's CDR3 is CASSQARTSGGFGQYF. CDR3 DNA sequence: TGTGCCAGCAGCCAAGCCCGGACTAGCGGGGGCTTCGGGCAGTACTTC. The gene calls are TRBV14 and TRBJ2-7; 13 positions agree with TRBD2. The CDR3 sequence is 16 residues long. The junction had 9 bases not matched to a gene; V was cut back by 1 base and J by 9 bases. Germline CDR1 is SGHDN and CDR2 is FVKESK.

This rearrangement joins TRBV29-1 to TRBJ1-2; weak D call: TRBD1 (5 bases). The V gene's germline CDR1 is SQVTM and CDR2 ANQGSEA. The CDR3 loop spans 13 amino acids. V was clipped by 6 bases and J by 1 base, with 12 bases between them. The CDR3 DNA sequence: TGCAGCGTGGCGGAGGGACGTAACTATGGCTACACCTTC. Protein sequence: CSVAEGRNYGYTF.

This chain uses TRBV6-6 with TRBJ2-1; 8 nucleotides match TRBD2. The CDR3 runs 14 residues. CDR1 is MNHNY, CDR2 SVGAGI, per germline (reference sequence). With 5 bases clipped from V and 4 bases from J, the junction kept 4 bases outside the gene matches. In nucleotides, the CDR3 is TGTGCCAGCAGTAGTAGCGGGAAGTACAATGAGCAGTTCTTC. As protein: CASSSSGKYNEQFF.

V usage is TRBV27 and J usage is TRBJ2-3; no firm D call. Trimming removed 3 bases from V and 0 bases from J, with 4 bases in between. This CDR3 is 13 amino acids long. The germline V gene encodes CDR1 MNHEY and CDR2 SMNVEV (reference sequence). CDR3: CASSFLSTDTQYF. The CDR3 coding sequence is TGTGCCAGCAGTTTCCTTAGCACAGATACGCAGTATTTT.

The J gene is TRBJ2-3, the V gene TRBV6-5; TRBD2 aligns across 8 bases. Germline lookup yields CDR1 MNHEY and CDR2 SVGAGI. With V trimmed by 6 bases and J by 6 bases, 5 bases remained unmatched. CDR3 length: 13 residues. DNA for the CDR3: TGTGCCAGCAGGGACGGGGGGGCCGATACGCAGTATTTT. As protein: CASRDGGADTQYF.

The V call is TRBV11-2, the J call TRBJ1-1; D is unclear. V was trimmed by 1 base and J by 4 bases, leaving 7 bases between them. This CDR3 has 13 amino acids. The germline V gene encodes CDR1 SGHAT and CDR2 FQNNGV. The CDR3 DNA reads as TGTGCCAGCAGCTTAGGCACAGCCACTGAAGCTTTCTTT. Its protein is CASSLGTATEAFF.

J is TRBJ2-5 and V is TRBV9, with 8 bases identical to TRBD2. This CDR3 has 13 amino acids. In germline, CDR1 is SGDLS, CDR2 YYNGEE. V lost 4 bases to trimming and J lost 5 bases; unmatched junction nucleotides: 4. The DNA for the CDR3 is TGTGCCAGCAGCACCCGGGGGGGGGAGACCCAGTACTTC. The encoded protein is CASSTRGGETQYF.

This chain joins TRBV2 and TRBJ2-3, with 7 bases identical to TRBD2. Germline lookup yields CDR1 SNHLY and CDR2 FYNNEI. The CDR3 has 15 residues. V shed 8 bases, J shed 3 bases, and the junction held 11 bases outside the gene matches. CDR3 in DNA: TGTGCCAGCGGGTTAGGGCGGGAGTCGACAGATACGCAGTATTTT. Its protein is CASGLGRESTDTQYF.

This chain uses TRBV29-1 with TRBJ1-2; D gene uncertain. V was pared by 4 bases and J by 0 bases, with 6 bases between. Germline lookup yields CDR1 SQVTM and CDR2 ANQGSEA. The CDR3 spans 12 residues. CDR3 sequence (DNA): TGCAGCGTTGGACCCGCTAACTATGGCTACACCTTC. Its translation: CSVGPANYGYTF.

This clone appeared once. The V gene is TRBV6-5, the J gene TRBJ1-1; 7 bases match TRBD1. The CDR3 runs 13 residues. With V trimmed by 6 bases and J by 5 bases, 6 bases remained unmatched. Germline loops: CDR1 MNHEY, CDR2 SVGAGI. CDR3 in DNA: TGTGCCAGCAGCCGGGGCAGGGGGACTGAAGCTTTCTTT. The encoded protein is CASSRGRGTEAFF.

The chain links TRBV30 to TRBJ1-5; TRBD1 might be the D (5 bases). Germline CDR1 GTSNPN, CDR2 SVGIG (reference sequence). The CDR3 is 16 residues long. Deletions cut 2 bases from V and 0 bases from J, with 14 bases between. The CDR3 bases are TGTGCCTGGAGTTCCCGCCGACAGTATAGCAATCAGCCCCAGCATTTT. It specifies CAWSSRRQYSNQPQHF.

This rearrangement joins TRBV27 to TRBJ2-5, with 7 positions matching TRBD1. The length of the CDR3 is 13 residues. V dropped 6 bases and J dropped 5; count of bases not matched to a gene: 6. Germline-derived CDR1 and CDR2 are MNHEY and SMNVEV (reference sequence). As DNA, the CDR3 is TGTGCCAGCAGGGAACAGGGGTTGGAGACCCAGTACTTC. This encodes CASREQGLETQYF.

The rearrangement uses TRBV5-1 and TRBJ2-2; the D gene is possibly TRBD1 (6 bases). From germline, CDR1 is SGHRS and CDR2 YFSETQ. V shed 0 bases and J shed 5 bases, with 14 bases lying between them. CDR3 length: 16 residues. The CDR3 sequence: CASSLAGAGVTGELFF. The CDR3 DNA sequence: TGCGCCAGCAGCTTGGCCGGGGCAGGGGTTACCGGGGAGCTGTTTTTT.

This clone was counted only a few times. The chain joins TRBV4-1 to TRBJ1-2; a weak D match, TRBD1 (6 bases). The CDR3 has 14 residues. The germline CDR1 and CDR2 sequences are MGHRA and YSYEKL. The V end lost 5 bases, the J end lost 4 bases, and 14 bases lay between the germline ends. As DNA, the CDR3 is TGCGCCAGCAGCACCCAGACAGGACCCTATGGCTACACCTTC. It codes for CASSTQTGPYGYTF.

This clone has only a few counts. In nucleotides, the CDR3 is TGTGCCAGCAGCCACTCCCTGAGGGGTGAGCAGCCCCAGCATTTT. Its protein is CASSHSLRGEQPQHF. The rearrangement joins TRBV4-2 to TRBJ1-5, with D perhaps matching TRBD1 (5 bases). Deletions cut 3 bases from V and 7 bases from J, with 16 bases between. CDR1 is LGHNA, CDR2 YNFKEQ, per germline. The CDR3 runs to 15 residues.

The chain joins TRBV5-5 to TRBJ2-7, with 9 nucleotides matching TRBD1. After removal of 4 bases from V and 4 bases from J, the junction contained 12 bases not matched to a gene. CDR3 size: 16 residues. Germline V gene data show CDR1 as SGHKS and CDR2 as YYEKEE (reference sequence). The CDR3 spells CASSPTGTGSVYEQYF. The CDR3, as DNA: TGTGCCAGCAGCCCAACCGGGACAGGGAGTGTGTACGAGCAGTACTTC. Combining the CDR3 with reference TRBV5-5 and TRBJ2-7 gives the whole variable domain DAGVTQSPTHLIKTRGQQVTLRCSPISGHKSVSWYQQVLGQGPQFIFQYYEKEERGRGNFPDRFSARQFPNYSSELNVNALLLGDSALYLCASSPTGTGSVYEQYFGPGTRLTVT.

This chain links TRBV19 with TRBJ1-1; 8 bases map to TRBD1. Trimming cost V 6 bases and J 5 bases; bases outside gene matches: 8. Germline CDR1 LNHDA, CDR2 SQIVND (reference sequence). The CDR3 contains 14 residues. The CDR3 is CASRGVGQATEAFF. Written as DNA, the CDR3 is TGTGCCAGTAGAGGGGTGGGACAGGCTACTGAAGCTTTCTTT.

The rearrangement joins TRBV10-3 to TRBJ2-1; TRBD2 matches at 7 bases. Germline CDR1 ENHRY, CDR2 SYGVKD. CDR3 length: 17 residues. The V gene end was trimmed by 0 bases and the J gene end by 4 bases; junction bases not matched to a gene: 9. CDR3 residues: CAISESTGSGPYNEQFF. DNA for the CDR3: TGTGCCATCAGTGAGTCGACGGGTAGCGGGCCGTACAATGAGCAGTTCTTC.

The rearrangement uses TRBV27 and TRBJ1-1, with 8 bases lining up with TRBD1. The CDR3 spans 13 residues. Germline V gene lookup returns CDR1 MNHEY and CDR2 SMNVEV (reference sequence). Germline trimming cut 6 bases from V and 7 bases from J; bases unmatched to any gene: 7. DNA of the CDR3: TGTGCCAGCAGCCCCCGGACAGGGAGTGAAGCTTTCTTT. It specifies CASSPRTGSEAFF.

The V gene is TRBV30, the J gene TRBJ2-1, with 16 positions matching TRBD2. Germline V CDR1 and CDR2: GTSNPN, SVGIG (reference sequence). This CDR3 has 16 residues. V shed 4 bases, J shed 6 bases, and the junction held 6 bases outside the gene matches. The CDR3 here is CAWTTGTSGRANEQFF. The CDR3 coding sequence is TGTGCCTGGACCACCGGGACTAGCGGGAGGGCCAATGAGCAGTTCTTC.

This clone was counted a few times. The V call is TRBV11-2, the J call TRBJ1-5, with TRBD1 as a possible D gene (6 bases). V was cut by 5 bases and J by 3 bases, with 8 bases left in between. This CDR3 region has 13 residues. In germline, CDR1 is SGHAT, CDR2 FQNNGV. The CDR3, as DNA: TGTGCCAGCAGCCAGGGGCACAATCAGCCCCAGCATTTT. Amino acid sequence: CASSQGHNQPQHF.